These 21 T cell receptor beta chains share one sample of origin, sequenced in a study of cytomegalovirus exposure and HLA in healthy donors. Researchers ran the PCR with 60 Vbeta and 13 Jbeta primers. Some clones are missing from TCRdb's copy, which holds only in-frame ones; the method was immunoSEQ multiplex PCR. This sample has roughly 98,000 clones, with under 70% found just once. The sequenced material came from PBMCs. Source of these receptors: a man aged 50 to 60 in good health and CMV-seronegative.

V usage is TRBV5-6 and J usage is TRBJ2-5; 11 bases fit TRBD2. Germline values: CDR1 SGHDT, CDR2 YYEEEE. Trimming at V came to 1 base and at J to 5 bases, leaving 10 bases not matched to a gene. The CDR3 extends over 17 amino acids. The CDR3 reads CASSLKLAGASWETQYF. In nucleotides, the CDR3 is TGTGCCAGCAGCTTGAAACTAGCGGGGGCCTCCTGGGAGACCCAGTACTTC. Looking up the rest from reference TRBV5-6 and TRBJ2-5 gives the full variable domain: DAGVTQSPTHLIKTRGQQVTLRCSPKSGHDTVSWYQQALGQGPQFIFQYYEEEERQRGNFPDRFSGHQFPNYSSELNVNALLLGDSALYLCASSLKLAGASWETQYFGPGTRLLVL.

A single count supports this clone. The chain recombines TRBV9 with TRBJ1-1; 7 nucleotides match TRBD1. After removal of 4 bases from V and 6 bases from J, the junction contained 15 bases not matched to a gene. Germline V gene sequence: CDR1 SGDLS, CDR2 YYNGEE. The CDR3 contains 16 residues. The CDR3 sequence is CASSSTPDRGRAEAFF. CDR3 coding DNA: TGTGCCAGCAGCTCAACCCCTGATAGGGGGCGGGCTGAAGCTTTCTTT. Together with reference TRBV9 and TRBJ1-1, the CDR3 gives the full variable domain: DSGVTQTPKHLITATGQRVTLRCSPRSGDLSVYWYQQSLDQGLQFLIQYYNGEERAKGNILERFSAQQFPDLHSELNLSSLELGDSALYFCASSSTPDRGRAEAFFGQGTRLTVV.

The chain links TRBV2 to TRBJ2-3, with D uncertain. V was trimmed by 7 bases and J by 6 bases, leaving 11 bases between them. The CDR3 loop spans 12 amino acids. Germline V CDR1 and CDR2: SNHLY, FYNNEI. The CDR3 loop is CASTEVGDTQYF. The CDR3, as DNA: TGTGCCAGCACCGAGGTTGGGGATACGCAGTATTTT.

The chain couples TRBV6-6 to TRBJ2-3; weak D call: TRBD1 (6 bases). Looked up from germline, CDR1 is MNHNY and CDR2 is SVGAGI (reference sequence). The CDR3 spans 15 residues. V shed 8 bases and J shed 1 base, with 16 bases lying between them. CDR3 residues: CASCAGTSGTDTQYF. CDR3 sequence (DNA): TGTGCCAGCTGCGCCGGGACATCCGGCACAGATACGCAGTATTTT.

V and J are TRBV27 and TRBJ1-4; possibly TRBD1 for D (5 bases). The CDR3 runs 14 residues. Germline V gene sequence: CDR1 MNHEY, CDR2 SMNVEV (reference sequence). V shed 7 bases and J shed 3 bases, with 12 bases lying between them. The CDR3 bases are TGTGCCAGCAAGGGGAATCAGCCTAATGAAAAACTGTTTTTT. Translation: CASKGNQPNEKLFF.

The chain has TRBV12-2 and TRBJ2-3; the D call TRBD2 from the table was never checked on the DNA. TRBV12-2 is an annotated pseudogene. The CDR3 has 17 amino acids. The DNA for the CDR3 is TGTGCAAGTCGCCCGAAGACTAGCGGGAATTGCACAGATACGCAGTATTTT. Protein: CASRPKTSGNCTDTQYF.

This clone is judged medium-sized (0.01 to 0.1%). The rearrangement links TRBV14 to TRBJ1-6; 7 bases fit TRBD1. Germline V gene sequence: CDR1 SGHDN, CDR2 FVKESK. V shed 4 bases, J shed 9 bases, and the junction held 9 bases outside the gene matches. This CDR3 spans 15 amino acids. The CDR3 bases are TGTGCCAGCAGCCTAGGACAGGCGCGGGGTTCACCCCTCCACTTT. Translation gives CASSLGQARGSPLHF. The full variable domain, with the rest looked up from reference TRBV14 and TRBJ1-6, is EAGVTQFPSHSVIEKGQTVTLRCDPISGHDNLYWYRRVMGKEIKFLLHFVKESKQDESGMPNNRFLAERTGGTYSTLKVQPAELEDSGVYFCASSLGQARGSPLHFGNGTRLTVT.

This chain joins TRBV11-3 and TRBJ2-7; D is perhaps TRBD1 (5 bases). Germline CDR1 and CDR2: SGHNT and YENEEA. Trimming removed 5 bases at V and 0 bases at J, with 8 bases between. The CDR3 contains 13 residues. CDR3 DNA: TGTGCCAGCAGCCCAGGGCCCTCCTACGAGCAGTACTTC. Residues: CASSPGPSYEQYF. The entire variable domain, with the rest obtained from reference TRBV11-3 and TRBJ2-7, is as follows: EAGVVQSPRYKIIEKKQPVAFWCNPISGHNTLYWYLQNLGQGPELLIRYENEEAVDDSQLPKDRFSAERLKGVDSTLKIQPAELGDSAVYLCASSPGPSYEQYFGPGTRLTVT.

The chain links TRBV7-2 to TRBJ2-7; D perhaps matches TRBD1 (5 bases). Germline V lookup: CDR1 SGHTA, CDR2 FQGNSA. The V end lost 2 bases, the J end lost 0 bases, and 8 bases lay between the germline ends. The CDR3 has 14 amino acids. Written as DNA, the CDR3 is TGTGCCAGCAGCTTACCAAGGGGCTCCTACGAGCAGTACTTC. It is translated as CASSLPRGSYEQYF.

As regards this clone: An end of the junction differs from the germline gene, which may be a read error. V and J are TRBV7-9 and TRBJ2-7; 7 bases line up with TRBD1. In germline, CDR1 is SEHNR, CDR2 FQNEAQ (reference sequence). The CDR3 is 12 residues long. Here the CDR3 reads CSSGTAPLEQYF. The DNA for the CDR3 is TGTTCCAGTGGGACAGCGCCTCTGGAGCAGTACTTC. Variable domain in full (rest from reference TRBV7-9 and TRBJ2-7): DTGVSQNPRHKITKRGQNVTFRCDPISEHNRLYWYRQTLGQGPEFLTYFQNEAQLEKSRLLSDRFSAERPKGSFSTLEIQRTEQGDSAMYLCSSGTAPLEQYFGPGTRLTVT.

This clone occurred once. This chain connects TRBV2 to TRBJ2-7; the match to TRBD1 covers 9 bases. Trimming at V came to 2 bases and at J to 6 bases, leaving 5 bases not matched to a gene. Germline CDR1 is SNHLY and CDR2 is FYNNEI. The CDR3 covers 14 residues. CDR3: CASSELDRGTEQYF. DNA of the CDR3: TGTGCCAGCAGTGAATTGGACAGGGGTACCGAGCAGTACTTC. Based on the CDR3 plus reference TRBV2 and TRBJ2-7, the full variable domain is EPEVTQTPSHQVTQMGQEVILRCVPISNHLYFYWYRQILGQKVEFLVSFYNNEISEKSEIFDDQFSVERPDGSNFTLKIRSTKLEDSAMYFCASSELDRGTEQYFGPGTRLTVT.

V usage is TRBV2 and J usage is TRBJ1-3, with TRBD1 matching 9 bases. The CDR3 contains 15 residues. The germline CDR1 and CDR2 sequences are SNHLY and FYNNEI. The V gene end was trimmed by 8 bases and the J gene end by 3 bases; junction bases not matched to a gene: 8. CDR3: CASSPQGAYGNTIYF. The DNA for the CDR3 is TGTGCCAGCTCTCCACAGGGGGCATATGGAAACACCATATATTTT.

This clone was picked up a small number of times. The chain joins TRBV5-4 to TRBJ1-1; tentatively, D is TRBD1 (5 bases). Germline V CDR1 and CDR2: SGHNT, YYREEE (reference sequence). The CDR3 is made up of 14 amino acids. With 5 bases removed from V and 4 bases from J, the gap between germline ends came to 15 bases. The CDR3 DNA reads TGTGCCAGCAGTCGGGACTCGGGAGCCACTGAAGCTTTCTTT. This gives the protein CASSRDSGATEAFF.

V usage is TRBV9 and J usage is TRBJ2-1, with 7 bases fitting TRBD2. This CDR3 is built from 15 residues. The V and J ends lost 0 bases and 5 bases, in that order; junction bases with no gene match: 5. Looked up from germline, CDR1 is SGDLS and CDR2 is YYNGEE. Here the CDR3 reads CASSVEGGGNNEQFF. The CDR3 bases are TGTGCCAGCAGCGTAGAGGGCGGGGGAAACAATGAGCAGTTCTTC.

The chain uses TRBV7-9 and TRBJ2-1; 8 nucleotides agree with TRBD1. This CDR3 comprises 17 residues. With 1 base clipped from V and 8 bases from J, the junction kept 13 bases outside the gene matches. In germline, CDR1 is SEHNR, CDR2 FQNEAQ (reference sequence). CDR3 in DNA: TGTGCCAGCAGCTTAGTCGGTACAGGGGGAAAGGTCCATGAGCAGTTCTTC. This codes for CASSLVGTGGKVHEQFF.

The chain links TRBV6-6 to TRBJ2-2, with 7 nucleotides matching TRBD1. Germline CDR1 reads MNHNY; CDR2 reads SVGAGI (reference sequence). The J segment lost 6 bases and the V segment lost 6 bases, leaving 10 bases of the junction unmatched. CDR3 length: 15 residues. Written as DNA, the CDR3 is TGTGCCAGCAGACACGGGACAGTTCATTCCGGGGAGCTGTTTTTT. Its translation is CASRHGTVHSGELFF.

V usage is TRBV7-9 and J usage is TRBJ2-2; D possibly corresponds to TRBD1 (7 bases). From germline, CDR1 is SEHNR and CDR2 FQNEAQ (reference sequence). The V gene lost 5 bases and the J gene lost 5 bases, with 9 bases spanning the gap. The CDR3 covers 13 residues. The CDR3 DNA is TGTGCCAGCAGCCCAGGGGGGACCGGGGAGCTGTTTTTT. This codes for CASSPGGTGELFF.

The rearrangement uses TRBV2 and TRBJ1-1, with D unresolved. CDR1 is SNHLY, CDR2 FYNNEI, per germline. V lost 4 bases to trimming and J lost 5 bases, with 11 bases between them. This CDR3 region has 13 residues. The CDR3 sequence is CASSGTSRTEAFF. Here the CDR3 DNA reads TGTGCCAGCAGTGGTACGAGTCGGACTGAAGCTTTCTTT.

The CDR3 sequence is CASSTQGSGANVLTF. The CDR3 nucleotides are TGTGCCAGCAGCACCCAGGGATCTGGGGCCAACGTCCTGACTTTC. The chain has TRBV7-2 and TRBJ2-6, with TRBD1 as a possible D gene (5 bases). CDR3 length: 15 residues. CDR1 is SGHTA, CDR2 FQGNSA, per germline. Trimming removed 5 bases at V and 1 base at J, with 9 bases between.

The gene calls are TRBV27 and TRBJ1-1; no clear D. In germline, CDR1 is MNHEY, CDR2 SMNVEV (reference sequence). The CDR3 spans 15 residues. V was shortened by 2 bases and J by 3 bases, with 13 bases between the two germline ends. Here the CDR3 DNA reads TGTGCCAGCAGTTTAGGTCTCCCGCGGGACACTGAAGCTTTCTTT. Translated: CASSLGLPRDTEAFF.

The J gene is TRBJ1-4, the V gene TRBV28, with 8 bases lining up with TRBD1. V dropped 8 bases and J dropped 7; count of bases not matched to a gene: 24. This CDR3 is built from 19 residues. CDR1 is MDHEN and CDR2 is SYDVKM in the germline V gene. CDR3 sequence: CASSSAARGRAPGREKLFF. The CDR3 DNA reads TGTGCCAGCTCATCAGCCGCCAGGGGGCGCGCCCCAGGGCGTGAAAAACTGTTTTTT.